A single sample gave rise to the 13 T cell receptor beta chains below, sequenced in a study of CD8 T cells in Susac syndrome (dated by TCRdb to the late 2010s). The library was produced with the immunoSEQ multiplex PCR assay. RNA was extracted with the RNeasy kit and roughly 0.45 to 1 ug was reverse transcribed using random hexamers. The public reads were reanalyzed by TCRdb: fastp trimming at Q25, MiXCR alignment, in-frame beta chains only. Under each unique CDR3 protein, matching rows form one entry showing the most common genes and DNA. The sample includes 90,000 to 150,000 distinct CDR3 sequences, with approximately 90% observed a single time. The ten biggest clones cover approximately 0.12% of the sample. What was sequenced was CD8+ T cells from PBMCs. The receptor set was obtained from a human donor in good health.

This clonotype was counted between two and nine times. The chain combines TRBV7-2 with TRBJ2-5, with no clear D. Germline values: CDR1 SGHTA, CDR2 FQGNSA. The CDR3 is 12 residues long. The germline V and J ends were trimmed by 2 bases and 2 bases, with 3 bases remaining between them. In nucleotides, the CDR3 is TGTGCCAGCAGCTTACCTCAAGAGACCCAGTACTTC. Translating gives CASSLPQETQYF.

The chain has TRBV5-1 and TRBJ2-6; TRBD1 might be the D (5 bases). Germline loops: CDR1 SGHRS, CDR2 YFSETQ. This CDR3 is built from 15 residues. V gave up 4 bases and J gave up 2 bases, with 10 bases separating them. The CDR3 reads CASSRPRAGANVLTF. The CDR3 DNA reads as TGCGCCAGCAGCCGCCCCAGGGCTGGGGCCAACGTCCTGACTTTC.

CDR3 nucleotides: TGTGCTAGTGGTCCAACAGGAACCTATGGCTACACCTTC. Translating it yields CASGPTGTYGYTF. The V and J genes are TRBV12-5 and TRBJ1-2; a weak D match, TRBD1 (5 bases). V gave up 5 bases and J gave up 4 bases, with 11 bases separating them. CDR1 and CDR2 (germline): LGHNT, FRNRAP. This CDR3 region has 13 residues.

The chain is built from TRBV20-1 and TRBJ2-2; D is undetermined. This CDR3 spans 16 amino acids. Germline V CDR1 and CDR2: DFQATT, SNEGSKA (reference sequence). Deletions cut 2 bases from V and 0 bases from J, with 13 bases between. This chain's CDR3 is CSARLRSFANTGELFF. The CDR3 coding sequence is TGCAGTGCTAGATTGAGAAGCTTCGCGAACACCGGGGAGCTGTTTTTT.

The rearrangement joins TRBV6-2 or TRBV6-3 to TRBJ2-3; 12 nucleotides align to TRBD2. Unmatched junction bases numbered 6, after V lost 7 bases and J lost 1 base. Germline loops: CDR1 MNHEY, CDR2 SVGEGT. The CDR3 consists of 16 residues. Written as DNA, the CDR3 is TGTGCCAGCAACAAATGGACTAGCGGGGGCACAGATACGCAGTATTTT. Encoded protein: CASNKWTSGGTDTQYF.

V is TRBV7-8 and J is TRBJ1-2; TRBD1 aligns across 8 bases. CDR1 SGHVS and CDR2 FQNEAQ come from the germline V gene. Trimming at V came to 5 bases and at J to 0 bases, leaving 5 bases not matched to a gene. The CDR3 extends over 15 amino acids. The CDR3 bases are TGTGCCAGCAGCGCGCGACAGGGGACTAACTATGGCTACACCTTC. Translating it yields CASSARQGTNYGYTF.

The chain carries TRBV12-3 or TRBV12-4 and TRBJ2-7; TRBD2 is a possible D gene (6 bases). V dropped 5 bases and J dropped 7 bases, with 18 bases sitting between them. The CDR3 contains 14 residues. The CDR3 here is CASSSHGGSGEQYF. The DNA for the CDR3 is TGTGCCAGCAGTAGCCACGGGGGATCGGGAGAGCAGTACTTC.

The rearrangement links TRBV6-2 or TRBV6-3 to TRBJ1-2, with D unclear. Germline CDR1 is MNHEY and CDR2 is SVGEGT. The CDR3 spans 11 residues. V was trimmed by 5 bases and J by 9 bases, leaving 10 bases between them. The CDR3 loop is CASSKSASYTF. DNA for the CDR3: TGTGCCAGCAGTAAGTCGGCCAGCTACACCTTC.

This clonotype was detected only once. The J gene is TRBJ2-5, the V gene TRBV20-1, with no clear D. Germline loops: CDR1 DFQATT, CDR2 SNEGSKA (reference sequence). V was shortened by 5 bases and J by 8 bases, with 12 bases between the two germline ends. The CDR3 runs 11 residues. The CDR3, as DNA: TGCAGTGCTGAGCAAGGGATAACCCAGTACTTC. It is translated as CSAEQGITQYF.

This sequence joins TRBV6-2 or TRBV6-3 and TRBJ2-1; no definite D call. V lost 6 bases and J lost 9, with 15 bases in between. CDR1 is MNHEY and CDR2 is SVGEGT in the germline V gene. This CDR3 is 13 amino acids long. CDR3 region: CASRQGFNTEQFF. The CDR3 DNA follows: TGTGCCAGCAGACAAGGCTTTAATACTGAGCAGTTCTTC.

This chain joins TRBV15 and TRBJ2-2; TRBD2 aligns across 11 bases. Germline assignment: CDR1 LNHNV and CDR2 YYDKDF (reference sequence). The CDR3 sequence is 16 residues long. J lost 4 bases, V lost 5 bases, and 6 bases had no gene match. CDR3 loop: CATSGLLAGATGELFF. The CDR3 region has the DNA TGTGCCACCAGCGGACTACTAGCGGGAGCCACCGGGGAGCTGTTTTTT.

CDR3 bases: TGTGCCAGCACCGGAGGTTTTAACTATGGCTACACCTTC. Translated: CASTGGFNYGYTF. This chain joins TRBV2 and TRBJ1-2; the D is unclear. Germline loops: CDR1 SNHLY, CDR2 FYNNEI. The ends were cut back, 7 bases at V and 1 base at J, with 10 bases in the middle. The CDR3 totals 13 residues.

The chain carries TRBV12-3 or TRBV12-4 and TRBJ2-5; D is unresolved. CDR3 length equals 12 residues. Trimming took off 6 bases at V and 0 bases at J, with 5 bases between the two ends. The CDR3 is CASRDHQETQYF. The DNA of the CDR3 is TGTGCCAGCAGGGACCACCAAGAGACCCAGTACTTC.